These T cell receptor beta chains were read from a single sample in a study of OX40 agonist ivuxolimab in advanced cancers. Produced via immunoSEQ multiplex PCR; TCRdb's table is partial and in-frame only. The sample contains tens of thousands of clones, about 77% of which appear only once. The source was CD4+ or CD8+ T cells sorted from blood, collected in a trial of the OX40 agonist ivuxolimab. These receptors all stem from an adult with an advanced solid tumor such as melanoma, head and neck, liver or kidney cancer. CDR3s include the opening cysteine and the closing phenylalanine or tryptophan. A D gene is named only where the DNA matches it firmly. Clone size is given for some rows only: seen once, a few or many times, or a class if the clone is expanded.

j_call	v_call	clone_size	d_call	cdr3_nt	cdr3_aa
TRBJ1-6	TRBV6-5	-	-	TGTGCCAGCAGTTACCAACAATCGCCCCTCCACTTT	CASSYQQSPLHF
TRBJ2-2	TRBV7-2	-	-	TGTGCCAGCAGCTTAGCTGCAGTTAACACCGGGGAGCTGTTTTTT	CASSLAAVNTGELFF
TRBJ2-7	TRBV18	many	-	TGTGCCAGCTCACCATTCTGGACAGATTCCTACGAGCAGTACTTC	CASSPFWTDSYEQYF
TRBJ2-7	TRBV28	-	-	TGTGCCAGCAGTTTTGGCCCCTACGAGCAGTACTTC	CASSFGPYEQYF
TRBJ1-1	TRBV13	-	-	TGTGCCAGCAGCTTAGGCTCCCGGGGCACTGAAGCTTTCTTT	CASSLGSRGTEAFF
TRBJ2-7	TRBV2	-	TRBD2	TGTGCCAGCAAGGGACTAGCGGGAGAGGGGGACTACGAGCAGTACTTC	CASKGLAGEGDYEQYF
TRBJ2-4	TRBV5-1	-	TRBD1	TGCGCCAGCAGCACCGGGACAGGGGGCGCAGACATTCAGTACTTC	CASSTGTGGADIQYF
TRBJ2-3	TRBV5-1	-	TRBD2	TGCGCCAGCAGCTTGGCCTTAGCGGGAGTAGCAGATACGCAGTATTTT	CASSLALAGVADTQYF
TRBJ1-1	TRBV19	-	-	TGTGCCAGTAGTTTCCCGGACGGGCCGACTGAAGCTTTCTTT	CASSFPDGPTEAFF
TRBJ2-7	TRBV13	-	TRBD1	TGTGCCAGCAGCACCCCCTCCGGGACAGCCGTCTTC	CASSTPSGTAVF
TRBJ1-3	TRBV30	-	TRBD1	TGTGCCTGGAGGCGGGGACAGAGCTCTGGAAACACCATATATTTT	CAWRRGQSSGNTIYF
TRBJ1-2	TRBV10-3	-	-	TGTGCCAGCACGGAGGGGTATGGCTACACCTTC	CASTEGYGYTF
TRBJ2-1	TRBV7-3	-	TRBD2	TGTGCCAGCAGTTCTACTAGCGGAGCCTACAATGAGCAGTTCTTC	CASSSTSGAYNEQFF
TRBJ1-5	TRBV6-6	-	TRBD1	TGTGCCAGCAGGGGGAATGACAGGGAGGGGCAGCCCCAGCATTTT	CASRGNDREGQPQHF
TRBJ1-5	TRBV6-6	-	-	TGTGCCAGCAGTTATGGGGGTAGCAATCAGCCCCAGCATTTT	CASSYGGSNQPQHF